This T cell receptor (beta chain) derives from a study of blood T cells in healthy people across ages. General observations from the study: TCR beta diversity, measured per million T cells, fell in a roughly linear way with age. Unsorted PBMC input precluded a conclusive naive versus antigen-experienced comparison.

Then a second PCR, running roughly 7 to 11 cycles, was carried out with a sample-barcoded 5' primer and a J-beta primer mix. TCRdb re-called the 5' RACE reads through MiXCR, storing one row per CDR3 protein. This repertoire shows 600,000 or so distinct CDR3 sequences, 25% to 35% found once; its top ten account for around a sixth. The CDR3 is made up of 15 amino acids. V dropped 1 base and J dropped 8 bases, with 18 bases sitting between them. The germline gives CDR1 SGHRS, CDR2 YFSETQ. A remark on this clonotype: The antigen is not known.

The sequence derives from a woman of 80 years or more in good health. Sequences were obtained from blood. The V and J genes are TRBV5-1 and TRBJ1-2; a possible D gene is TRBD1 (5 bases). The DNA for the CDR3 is TGCGCCAGCAGCTTGAGTTCCGGGCAGGGTGTCGGCTACACCTTC. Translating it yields CASSLSSGQGVGYTF.